The present T cell receptor beta chain was sequenced within a study of OX40 agonist ivuxolimab in advanced cancers. Some clones are missing from TCRdb's copy, which holds only in-frame ones; the method was immunoSEQ multiplex PCR. The sample shows 92,000 or so clones, just under 90% of them seen only once. In germline, CDR1 is LNHNV, CDR2 YYDKDF (reference sequence). The CDR3 is 14 residues long. Deletions cut 8 bases from V and 6 bases from J, with 19 bases between. About this clone: Antigen: not known.

Study-wide findings and caveats: Averaging showed that CD8+ T cells had more expanded clones than CD4+ did. Some nonresponders additionally presented with little normalized T-cell clonal expansion.

Sequences were derived from CD4+ or CD8+ T cells sorted from blood, sampled in a trial of the OX40 agonist ivuxolimab. This receptor was obtained from an adult with an advanced solid tumor such as melanoma, head and neck, liver or kidney cancer. This rearrangement joins TRBV15 to TRBJ1-2, with D maybe TRBD1 (6 bases). CDR3 nucleotide sequence: TGTGCCACCTGGAGGGGCGGGAGGGGGGATGGCTACACCTTC. This translates into CATWRGGRGDGYTF.